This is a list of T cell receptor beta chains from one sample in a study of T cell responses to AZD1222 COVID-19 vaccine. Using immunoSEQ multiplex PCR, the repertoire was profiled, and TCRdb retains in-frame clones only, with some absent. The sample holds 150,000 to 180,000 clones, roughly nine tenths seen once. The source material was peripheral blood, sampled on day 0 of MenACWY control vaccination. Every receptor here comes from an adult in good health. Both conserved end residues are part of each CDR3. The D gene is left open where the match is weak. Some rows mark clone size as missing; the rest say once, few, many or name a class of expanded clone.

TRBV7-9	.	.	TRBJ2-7	CASSSHDGFYEQYF	TGTGCCAGCAGCTCGCATGACGGGTTTTACGAGCAGTACTTC
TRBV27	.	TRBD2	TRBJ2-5	CASSFSGLAGRSETQYF	TGTGCCAGCAGTTTTTCCGGACTAGCGGGAAGGTCGGAGACCCAGTACTTC
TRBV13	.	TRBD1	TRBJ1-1	CASSFRGGANTEAFF	TGTGCCAGCAGCTTCAGGGGGGGGGCGAACACTGAAGCTTTCTTT
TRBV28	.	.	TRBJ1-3	CASSFGRRIVPGNTIYF	TGTGCCAGCAGTTTTGGACGGCGCATTGTCCCTGGAAACACCATATATTTT
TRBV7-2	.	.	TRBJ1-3	CASSLARWSISSGNTIYF	TGTGCCAGCAGCTTAGCGCGGTGGAGTATAAGCTCTGGAAACACCATATATTTT
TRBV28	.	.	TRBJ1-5	CASSLLARNQPQHF	TGTGCCAGCAGTTTACTGGCAAGAAATCAGCCCCAGCATTTT
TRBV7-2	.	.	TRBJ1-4	CASSPRQAAPRGEKLFF	TGTGCCAGCAGCCCCAGACAGGCCGCCCCTCGGGGTGAAAAACTGTTTTTT
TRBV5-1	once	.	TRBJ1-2	CASSEEGLPNYGYTF	TGCGCCAGCAGCGAAGAGGGGCTACCTAACTATGGCTACACCTTC
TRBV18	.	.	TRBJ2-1	CASSPLPRYNEQFF	TGTGCCAGCTCACCCTTACCTCGTTACAATGAGCAGTTCTTC
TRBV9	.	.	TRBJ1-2	CASSGMTGDDYGYTF	TGTGCCAGCAGCGGGATGACAGGAGATGACTATGGCTACACCTTC
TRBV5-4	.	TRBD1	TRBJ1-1	CASSPDRGNTEAFF	TGTGCCAGCAGCCCGGACAGGGGGAACACTGAAGCTTTCTTT
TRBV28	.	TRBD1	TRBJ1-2	CASTTGGAYGYTF	TGTGCCAGCACCACAGGGGGCGCGTATGGCTACACCTTC
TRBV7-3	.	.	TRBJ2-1	CASSPTRYNEQFF	TGTGCCAGCAGCCCGACCAGATACAATGAGCAGTTCTTC
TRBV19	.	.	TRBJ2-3	CASSVGDTQYF	TGTGCCAGCTCCGTAGGGGATACGCAGTATTTT